This TCR beta chain emerged from a study of blood T cell repertoires in COVID-19 (dated by TCRdb to about 2020). Turning to the overall study: Collaborator samples came from the United States, Italy and Spain and covered acute and convalescent phases of COVID-19. Where available, HLA class I and class II types were obtained from metadata supplied by the sample provider rather than from assay-based typing. Subjects who had been exposed to COVID-19, were actively infected with it, or had recovered from it provided the deeply sampled blood TCRbeta repertoires that made up the dataset. The material from the prospective study consisted of cDNA or gDNA derived from T cells, B-cell-depleted T cells, or PBMCs. Nearly every sample came with metadata listing a de-identified subject ID, COVID-19 status, age in years and sex. The samples were drawn from two sources: the first 160 participants of the ongoing ImmuneRACE study, and 950 to 1,500 subjects contributed by 6 global collaborators. A freely available public database, intended as a resource for researchers studying the immune response to SARS-CoV-2, is where the repertoires were released. Study-wide findings and limitations: Clinical and demographic metadata were provided uncurated, with the amount varying by source and participant.

Enrolling through a virtual design, the prospective study's participants ranged in age from roughly 18 to 89 years and lived across about two dozen United States geographic areas. To assign participants to cohorts, the prospective study relied on clinical history that participants themselves reported in a screening survey and a study questionnaire. In the prospective study, whole blood, serum and a nasopharyngeal or oropharyngeal swab were collected from each participant by mobile phlebotomists. Additional blood draws and questionnaires over an approximately 2-month period could optionally be provided by prospective study participants. Blood samples from the prospective study were shipped frozen or at room temperature prior to DNA extraction. TCRbeta CDR3 regions were amplified from genomic DNA by means of the immunoSEQ Assay, a bias-controlled multiplex PCR. Per the original workflow: The number of nucleated cells in each sample was estimated from the amplification of reference gene primers within the assay. To quantify the absolute abundance of each unique TCRbeta CDR3 rearrangement, sequence reads were collapsed and filtered. For each sample, productive Simpson clonality was calculated by taking the square root of Simpson's diversity index across productive rearrangements. TCRdb carries this immuneACCESS record with in-frame sequences only. Its versions omit some clonotypes, under half of them owing to an unresolved V gene in the studies checked, with the rest unexplained. Clonal size and the V and J genes are those of that table, whereas D and trimming came from the DNA. The sample data list 200,000 to 300,000 clones, and more than 70% of these were observed just once. The top ten clones comprise roughly 2.3% of the sample.

On this clone: Its antigen target is currently unknown. Base qualities were left out, and no much larger clone turns up one base away.

The V end gives up 5 bases and the J end 7 bases, leaving 5 bases in the junction not matched to a gene. The CDR3 covers 14 residues, taking in both the cysteine and the phenylalanine. Only the CDR3 region is kept as DNA, spanning 42 bases read in frame from base 1. Sequences LGHNA (CDR1) and YSLEER (CDR2) are obtained from the germline V gene. The receptor chain draws on TRBV4-3 and TRBJ1-6, with 7 bases aligning to TRBD1. The TCR was taken from a woman aged 40 to 50 with acute COVID-19. The sequenced material came from PBMCs or T cells enriched from blood (not recorded which). The CDR3 is CASSVSQGNSPLHF. The nucleotides read TGCGCCAGCAGCGTTTCACAGGGGAATTCACCCCTCCACTTT.